Shown below are 11 T cell receptor beta chains from a single sample sequenced in a study of T cell responses to AZD1222 COVID-19 vaccine. Assay: immunoSEQ multiplex PCR; the TCRdb copy retains only in-frame clones and omits some. Here the sample spans more than 110,000 clones, over 90% being singletons. Specimen: peripheral blood, collected on day 0 of AZD1222 vaccination. Every receptor here comes from an adult in good health.

The chain joins TRBV2 to TRBJ1-1; D is perhaps TRBD1 (5 bases). The V end was cut by 3 bases, the J end by 0 bases, with 23 bases between. This CDR3 is built from 19 residues. Germline V gene data show CDR1 as SNHLY and CDR2 as FYNNEI. The CDR3 coding sequence is TGTGCCAGCAGTGAGGAATCCGACAGTCCCCAATCCATGAACACTGAAGCTTTCTTT. It translates to CASSEESDSPQSMNTEAFF.

The CDR3 reads CASSDLPLAGGADTQYF. The CDR3 DNA reads as TGTGCCAGCAGTGACCTCCCACTAGCGGGAGGAGCAGATACGCAGTATTTT. The genes are TRBV6-4 and TRBJ2-3, with 12 nucleotides matching TRBD2. Losses at the gene ends were 2 bases for V and 4 bases for J; bases not matched to a gene: 7. Germline V lookup: CDR1 MRHNA, CDR2 SNTAGT. This CDR3 is 17 amino acids long.

This chain links TRBV5-1 with TRBJ2-5; the match to TRBD2 covers 8 bases. The V gene end was trimmed by 0 bases and the J gene end by 3 bases; junction bases not matched to a gene: 4. Per the germline V gene, CDR1 is SGHRS and CDR2 is YFSETQ. This CDR3 contains 15 residues. CDR3 region: CASSLEVREEETQYF. DNA for the CDR3: TGCGCCAGCAGCTTGGAAGTGCGGGAGGAAGAGACCCAGTACTTC.

This clone was detected once. The chain joins TRBV6-5 to TRBJ2-7, with 7 nucleotides matching TRBD2. The germline V gene has CDR1 MNHEY and CDR2 SVGAGI. This CDR3 spans 13 amino acids. Trimming cost V 8 bases and J 2 bases; bases outside gene matches: 6. In DNA, the CDR3 is TGTGCCAGCGACGGACTAGTCCCCTACGAGCAGTACTTC. This codes for CASDGLVPYEQYF.

The chain couples TRBV19 to TRBJ1-5; 7 positions match TRBD1. Germline V CDR1 and CDR2: LNHDA, SQIVND (reference sequence). V trimming: 9 bases; J trimming: 2 bases; junction bases outside the gene matches: 16. This CDR3 region has 17 residues. CDR3 DNA: TGTGCCAGCTCAAGGGGGACAGCGGGAGTTGGCAATCAGCCCCAGCATTTT. This sequence encodes CASSRGTAGVGNQPQHF. The entire variable domain, with the rest obtained from reference TRBV19 and TRBJ1-5, is as follows: DGGITQSPKYLFRKEGQNVTLSCEQNLNHDAMYWYRQDPGQGLRLIYYSQIVNDFQKGDIAEGYSVSREKKESFPLTVTSAQKNPTAFYLCASSRGTAGVGNQPQHFGDGTRLSIL.

This chain uses TRBV6-6 with TRBJ2-1, with 8 positions matching TRBD1. Germline CDR1 reads MNHNY; CDR2 reads SVGAGI (reference sequence). J gave up 7 bases and V 6 bases, and 11 bases lay outside the gene matches. The length of the CDR3 is 15 residues. CDR3 sequence reads: CASSRGQGLMNEQFF. CDR3 in DNA: TGTGCCAGCAGCCGTGGACAGGGACTTATGAATGAGCAGTTCTTC.

Points on this clone: This sample also contains other DNA sequences that code for the same CDR3. The V call is TRBV29-1, the J call TRBJ1-1; perhaps TRBD1 as D (5 bases). V lost 6 bases and J lost 2, with 10 bases in between. The CDR3 spans 12 residues. The germline gives CDR1 SQVTM, CDR2 ANQGSEA. Here the CDR3 DNA reads TGCAGCGTGGGACGGGTAAACACTGAAGCTTTCTTT. This codes for CSVGRVNTEAFF.

V usage is TRBV18 and J usage is TRBJ2-3; TRBD2 agrees at 7 bases. The CDR3 is made up of 15 amino acids. CDR1 is KGHSH, CDR2 LQKENI, per germline. The V segment lost 2 bases and the J segment 5 bases; nucleotides outside the gene matches: 7. CDR3 in DNA: TGTGCCAGCTCACCAAGCGGGGAGTCGGTAGATACGCAGTATTTT. This sequence encodes CASSPSGESVDTQYF.

The V call is TRBV6-1, the J call TRBJ1-4; the D gene is possibly TRBD1 (5 bases). The CDR3 spans 15 residues. V lost 2 bases to trimming and J lost 8 bases, with 15 bases between them. CDR1 MNHNS and CDR2 SASEGT come from the germline V gene. The CDR3 bases are TGTGCCAGCAGTGAATCACCGGGACGGCTAGAAAAACTGTTTTTT. It codes for CASSESPGRLEKLFF.

V is TRBV6-1 and J is TRBJ2-7; D unresolved. This CDR3 has 11 amino acids. Germline V gene sequence: CDR1 MNHNS, CDR2 SASEGT. Deletions cut 1 base from V and 6 bases from J, with 4 bases between. CDR3 residues: CASSEVPEQYF. CDR3 nucleotide sequence: TGTGCCAGCAGTGAAGTGCCCGAGCAGTACTTC.

This clone was counted once. The chain recombines TRBV2 with TRBJ1-5; maybe TRBD1 (5 bases). CDR1 and CDR2 (germline): SNHLY, FYNNEI. Trimming stripped 7 bases from V and 0 bases from J, with 7 bases between. The CDR3 length is 13 residues. CDR3 sequence: CASTGNSNQPQHF. CDR3 DNA: TGTGCCAGCACAGGGAATAGCAATCAGCCCCAGCATTTT.